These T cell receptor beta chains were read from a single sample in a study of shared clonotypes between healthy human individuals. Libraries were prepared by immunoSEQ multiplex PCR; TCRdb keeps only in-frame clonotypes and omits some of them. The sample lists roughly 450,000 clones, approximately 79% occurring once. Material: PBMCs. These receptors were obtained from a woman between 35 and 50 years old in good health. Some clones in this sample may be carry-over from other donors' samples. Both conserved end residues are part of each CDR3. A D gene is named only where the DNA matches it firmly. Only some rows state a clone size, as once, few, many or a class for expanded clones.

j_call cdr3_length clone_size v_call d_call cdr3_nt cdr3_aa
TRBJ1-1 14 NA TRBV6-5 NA TGTGCCAGCAGTTACAGGGGGGGGAACACTGAAGCTTTCTTT CASSYRGGNTEAFF
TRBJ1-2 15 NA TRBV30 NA TGTGCCTGGAGTCCGCTACAGAGACCAAACTATGGCTACACCTTC CAWSPLQRPNYGYTF
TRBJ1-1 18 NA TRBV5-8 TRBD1 TGTGCCAGCAGCTTGAGCGGGGCGGACAGGGGGGGTCCCCCGGTTGCTTTCTTT CASSLSGADRGGPPVAFF
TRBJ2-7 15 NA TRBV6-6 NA TGTGCCAGCAGTTCAACGGCGGTCCTCTCCTACGAGCAGTACTTC CASSSTAVLSYEQYF
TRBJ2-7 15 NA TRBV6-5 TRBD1 TGTGCCAGCAGTTACGACGGCAGGGGGCTTGGTGAGCAGTACTTC CASSYDGRGLGEQYF
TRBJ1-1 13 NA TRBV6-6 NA TGTGCCAGCAGTTATGGAAAGAACACTGAAGCTTTCTTT CASSYGKNTEAFF
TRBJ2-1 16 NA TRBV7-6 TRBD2 TGTGCCAGCTCCCCTAGCGGAGCGGGAGGTAGCAATGAGCAGTTCTTC CASSPSGAGGSNEQFF
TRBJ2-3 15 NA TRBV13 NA TGTGCCAGCAGCCGGACAGGGAGGGCCACAGATACGCAGTATTTT CASSRTGRATDTQYF
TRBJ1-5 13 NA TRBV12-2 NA TGTGCAAGGTACATCGGGGGGCCTCAGCCCCAGCATTTT CARYIGGPQPQHF
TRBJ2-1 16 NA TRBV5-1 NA TGCGCCAGCAGCGCCGGTGCGGGAAGCTCCTACAATGAGCAGTTCTTC CASSAGAGSSYNEQFF
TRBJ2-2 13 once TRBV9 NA TGTGCCAGCAGCGTAGTACAACTCGGGGAGCTGTTTTTT CASSVVQLGELFF
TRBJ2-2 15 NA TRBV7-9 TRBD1 TGTGCCAGCAGTCCGGGACAGGGAAACACCGGGGAGCTGTTTTTT CASSPGQGNTGELFF
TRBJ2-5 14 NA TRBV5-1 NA TGCGCCAGCAGCTTGGGCGCCCAGAGGGAGACCCAGTACTTC CASSLGAQRETQYF
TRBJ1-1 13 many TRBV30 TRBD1 TGTGCCTGGAGGGGACAGGGGGGGACTGAAGCTTTCTTT CAWRGQGGTEAFF
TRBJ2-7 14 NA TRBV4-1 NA TGCGCCAGCAGCCAAGGTCGTGGTGTTTACGAGCAGTACTTC CASSQGRGVYEQYF
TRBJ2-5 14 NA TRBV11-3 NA TGTGCCAGCAGCGCCTCCGGGAGCCAAGAGACCCAGTACTTC CASSASGSQETQYF
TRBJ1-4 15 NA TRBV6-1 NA TGTGCCAGCAGTGAATTGCGCGGTTACAATGAAAAACTGTTTTTT CASSELRGYNEKLFF
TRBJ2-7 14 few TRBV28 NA TGTGCCAGCAGTTCAGGGTCTGGCGGGTACGAGCAGTACTTC CASSSGSGGYEQYF
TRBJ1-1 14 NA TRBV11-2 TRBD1 TGTGCCAGCAACGACAGGGGGGATGGCACTGAAGCTTTCTTT CASNDRGDGTEAFF
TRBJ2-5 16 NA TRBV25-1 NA TGTGCCAGCAGTGAATTCTCAGGCAGGTACCAAGAGACCCAGTACTTC CASSEFSGRYQETQYF
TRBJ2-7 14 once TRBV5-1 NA TGCGCCAGCAGCTTCCGGGACGGACCCTACGAGCAGTACTTC CASSFRDGPYEQYF